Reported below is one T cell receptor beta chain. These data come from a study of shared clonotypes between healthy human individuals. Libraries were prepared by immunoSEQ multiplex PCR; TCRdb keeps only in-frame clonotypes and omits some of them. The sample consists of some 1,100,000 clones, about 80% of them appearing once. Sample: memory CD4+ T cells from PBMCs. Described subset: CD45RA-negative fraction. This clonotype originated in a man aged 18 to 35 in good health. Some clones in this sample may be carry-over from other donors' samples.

The CDR3 loop reads CASSLRDRVTQYF. The CDR3 bases are TGTGCCAGCAGCTTACGGGACAGGGTCACCCAGTACTTC. The V call is TRBV7-9, the J call TRBJ2-5, with 9 bases fitting TRBD1. This CDR3 spans 13 amino acids. The trim removed 2 bases at V and 8 bases at J, leaving 3 bases unmatched. CDR1 is SEHNR and CDR2 is FQNEAQ in the germline V gene (reference sequence).